This T cell receptor beta chain was identified in a study of blood T cell repertoires in COVID-19. For the study at large: T cells, B-cell-depleted T cells, or PBMCs supplied cDNA or gDNA.

Original methodology: How many nucleated cells were present was estimated from reference gene primer amplification. The data were produced by immunoSEQ multiplex PCR, yet TCRdb's version contains in-frame clones alone and is incomplete. V, J and clone size derive from that table, while D and trimming were established from the DNA sequence. This table has about 100,000 clones, about 88% appearing once. The V end lost 8 bases, the J end lost 2 bases, and 10 bases lay between the germline ends. The CDR3 runs to 13 residues. CDR1 MNHEY and CDR2 SVGAGI come from the germline V gene. The sequence was obtained from a man aged 60-69 years with acute or convalescent COVID-19. The specimen was peripheral blood. The gene calls are TRBV6-5 and TRBJ1-5; tentatively, D is TRBD1 (5 bases). The CDR3 DNA reads as TGTGCCAGCCAAGGGGCTGGCAATCAGCCCCAGCATTTT. The encoded protein is CASQGAGNQPQHF.